There are a few counts of the clone carrying this T cell receptor (beta chain). The target antigen is unknown. This entry belongs to a study of breast tumors, draining lymph nodes, adjacent tissues. Study-level findings and limits: Luminal-like breast cancer showed significantly higher tumor–nontumor repertoire similarity than basal-like.

Trimming stripped 3 bases from V and 0 bases from J, with 10 bases between. The CDR3 consists of 15 residues. Samples came from axillary lymph nodes draining the breast cancer. In TCRdb, the multiplex PCR reads were re-called with MiXCR into one record per CDR3 protein. Here the sample spans approximately 210,000 distinct CDR3 sequences, approximately 36% being singletons. This rearrangement joins TRBV12-3 or TRBV12-4 to TRBJ2-3; D might be TRBD2 (7 bases). The sequencing sample was made of axillary lymph node tissue. This sequence was found in a female donor with breast cancer. Some clones in this sample may be carry-over from other donors' samples. The CDR3: CASSFRGASTDTQYF. The CDR3 bases are TGTGCCAGCAGTTTTCGGGGGGCCAGCACAGATACGCAGTATTTT.